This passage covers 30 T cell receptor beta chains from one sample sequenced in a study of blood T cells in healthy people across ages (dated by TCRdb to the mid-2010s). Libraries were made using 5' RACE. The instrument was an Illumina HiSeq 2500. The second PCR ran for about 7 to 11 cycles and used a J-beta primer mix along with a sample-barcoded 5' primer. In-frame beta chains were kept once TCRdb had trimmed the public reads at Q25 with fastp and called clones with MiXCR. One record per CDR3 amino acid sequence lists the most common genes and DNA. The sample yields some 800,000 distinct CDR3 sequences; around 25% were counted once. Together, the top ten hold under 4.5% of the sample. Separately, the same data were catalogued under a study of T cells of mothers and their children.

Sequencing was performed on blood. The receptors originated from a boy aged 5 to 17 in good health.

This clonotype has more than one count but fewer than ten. The CDR3 DNA follows: TGTGCCAGCAGCCGGGACGCGAGGTACGAGCAGTACTTC. It specifies CASSRDARYEQYF. This chain links TRBV7-8 with TRBJ2-5, with D possibly called TRBD1 or TRBD2 (5 bases each). The end of the DNA fits TRBJ2-7 better, so the J call may be wrong. CDR3 size: 13 residues. Germline-derived CDR1 and CDR2 are SGHVS and FQNEAQ.

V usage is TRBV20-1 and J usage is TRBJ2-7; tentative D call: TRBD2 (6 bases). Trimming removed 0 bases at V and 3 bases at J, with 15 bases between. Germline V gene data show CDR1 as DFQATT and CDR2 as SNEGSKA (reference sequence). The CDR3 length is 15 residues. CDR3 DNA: TGCAGTGCTAGAGATTCCCTGCGGGGAGTCTACGAGCAGTACTTC. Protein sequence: CSARDSLRGVYEQYF.

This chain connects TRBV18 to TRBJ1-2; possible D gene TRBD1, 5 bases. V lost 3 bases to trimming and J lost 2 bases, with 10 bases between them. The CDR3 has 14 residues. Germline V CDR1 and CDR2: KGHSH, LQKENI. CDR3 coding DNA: TGTGCCAGCTCACCTTTGACAGAGAACTATGGCTACACCTTC. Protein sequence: CASSPLTENYGYTF.

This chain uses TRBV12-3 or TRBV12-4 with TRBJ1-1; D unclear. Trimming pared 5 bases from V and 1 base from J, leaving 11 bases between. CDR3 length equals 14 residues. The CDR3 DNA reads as TGTGCCAGCAGTCCTGACTCGCGGAACACTGAAGCTTTCTTT. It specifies CASSPDSRNTEAFF.

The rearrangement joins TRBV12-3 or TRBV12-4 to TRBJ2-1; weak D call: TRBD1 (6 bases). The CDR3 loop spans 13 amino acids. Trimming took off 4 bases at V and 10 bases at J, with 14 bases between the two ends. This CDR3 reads CASSSNRDKEQFF. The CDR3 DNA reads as TGTGCCAGCAGTTCCAACAGGGATAAGGAGCAGTTCTTC.

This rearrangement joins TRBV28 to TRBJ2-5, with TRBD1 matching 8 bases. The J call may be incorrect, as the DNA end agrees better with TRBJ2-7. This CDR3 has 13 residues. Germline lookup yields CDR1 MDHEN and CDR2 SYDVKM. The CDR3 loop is CASRQGQEYEQYF. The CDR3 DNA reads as TGTGCCAGCCGACAGGGGCAGGAATACGAGCAGTACTTC.

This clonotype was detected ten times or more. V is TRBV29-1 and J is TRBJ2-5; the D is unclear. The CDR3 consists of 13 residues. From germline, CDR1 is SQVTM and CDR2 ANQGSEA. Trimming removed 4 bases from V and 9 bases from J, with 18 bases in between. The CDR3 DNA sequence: TGCAGCGTTGCTATCAGTACCAAAACGTCCCAGTACTTC. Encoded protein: CSVAISTKTSQYF.

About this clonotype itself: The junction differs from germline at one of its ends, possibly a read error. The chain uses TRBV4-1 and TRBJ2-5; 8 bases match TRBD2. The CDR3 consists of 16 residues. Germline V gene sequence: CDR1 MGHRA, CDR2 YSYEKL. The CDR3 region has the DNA TGCGCCAGCAGCCAATACGTACTAGCGGATTCCTACGAGCAGTATTTC. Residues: CASSQYVLADSYEQYF.

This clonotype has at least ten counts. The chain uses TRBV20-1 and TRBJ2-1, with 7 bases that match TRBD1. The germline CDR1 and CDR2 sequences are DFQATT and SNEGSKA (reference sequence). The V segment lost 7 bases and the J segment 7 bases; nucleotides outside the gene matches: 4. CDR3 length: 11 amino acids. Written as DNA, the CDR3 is TGCAGTGGACAGGGACCTAATGAGCAGTTCTTC. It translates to CSGQGPNEQFF.

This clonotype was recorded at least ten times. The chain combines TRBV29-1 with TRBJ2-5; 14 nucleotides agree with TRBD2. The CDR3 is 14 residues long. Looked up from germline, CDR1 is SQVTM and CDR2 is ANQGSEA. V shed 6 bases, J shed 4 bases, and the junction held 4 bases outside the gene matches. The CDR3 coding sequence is TGCAGCGTCTCCGGGACTAGCGGGGGAGAGACCCAGTACTTC. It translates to CSVSGTSGGETQYF.

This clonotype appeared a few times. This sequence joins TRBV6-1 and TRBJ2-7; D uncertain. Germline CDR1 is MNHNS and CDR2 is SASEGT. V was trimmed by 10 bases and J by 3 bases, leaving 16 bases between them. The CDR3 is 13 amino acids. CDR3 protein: CAIKSTVVYEQYF. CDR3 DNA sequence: TGTGCCATCAAATCCACCGTGGTCTACGAGCAGTACTTC.

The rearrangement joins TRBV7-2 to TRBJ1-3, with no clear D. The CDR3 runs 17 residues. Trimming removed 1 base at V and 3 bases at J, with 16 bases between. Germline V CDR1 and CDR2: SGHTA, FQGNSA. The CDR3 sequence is CASSLDPLMGFGNTIYF. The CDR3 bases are TGTGCCAGCAGCTTAGACCCTCTAATGGGGTTTGGAAACACCATATATTTT.

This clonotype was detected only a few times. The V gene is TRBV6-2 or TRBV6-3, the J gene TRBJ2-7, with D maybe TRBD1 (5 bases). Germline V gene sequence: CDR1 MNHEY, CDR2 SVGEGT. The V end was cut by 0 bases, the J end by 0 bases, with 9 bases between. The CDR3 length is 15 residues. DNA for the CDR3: TGTGCCAGCAGTTACTCTTCGACAGCCTCCTACGAGCAGTACTTC. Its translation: CASSYSSTASYEQYF.

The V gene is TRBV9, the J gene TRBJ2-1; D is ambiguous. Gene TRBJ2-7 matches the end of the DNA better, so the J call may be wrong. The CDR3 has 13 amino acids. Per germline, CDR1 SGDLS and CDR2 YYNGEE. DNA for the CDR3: TGTGCCAGCGGATCGGGCCCAACTTACGAGCAGTACTTC. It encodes CASGSGPTYEQYF.

CDR3 residues: CASSQVAFDSNQPQHF. The CDR3 DNA reads TGCGCCAGCAGCCAAGTTGCTTTTGATAGCAATCAGCCCCAGCATTTT. V usage is TRBV4-1 and J usage is TRBJ1-5; no clear D gene. V lost 1 base and J lost 0, with 10 bases in between. The CDR3 is made up of 16 amino acids. Germline V gives CDR1 MGHRA, CDR2 YSYEKL.

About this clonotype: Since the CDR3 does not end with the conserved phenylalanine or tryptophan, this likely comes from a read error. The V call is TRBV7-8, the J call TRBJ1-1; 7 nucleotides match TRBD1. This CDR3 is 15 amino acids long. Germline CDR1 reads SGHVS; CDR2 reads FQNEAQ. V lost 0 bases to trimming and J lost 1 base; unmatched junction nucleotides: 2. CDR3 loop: CASSLAGQKNTEAFC. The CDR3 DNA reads TGTGCCAGCAGCTTAGCGGGACAGAAGAACACTGAAGCTTTCTGT.

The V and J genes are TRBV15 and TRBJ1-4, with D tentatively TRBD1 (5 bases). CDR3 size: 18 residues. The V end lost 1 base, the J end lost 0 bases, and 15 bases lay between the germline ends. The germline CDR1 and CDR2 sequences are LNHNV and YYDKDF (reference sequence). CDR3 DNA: TGTGCCACCAGCAGAGCTTGGCAGGGAGATGCAACTAATGAAAAACTGTTTTTT. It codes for CATSRAWQGDATNEKLFF.

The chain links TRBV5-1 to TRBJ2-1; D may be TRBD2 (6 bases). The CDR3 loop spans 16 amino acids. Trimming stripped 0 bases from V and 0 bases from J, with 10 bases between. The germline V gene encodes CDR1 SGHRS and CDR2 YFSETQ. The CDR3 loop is CASSLVSGTSYNEQFF. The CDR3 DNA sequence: TGCGCCAGCAGCTTGGTTAGCGGAACCTCCTACAATGAGCAGTTCTTC. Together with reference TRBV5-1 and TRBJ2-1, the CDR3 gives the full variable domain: KAGVTQTPRYLIKTRGQQVTLSCSPISGHRSVSWYQQTPGQGLQFLFEYFSETQRNKGNFPGRFSGRQFSNSRSEMNVSTLELGDSALYLCASSLVSGTSYNEQFFGPGTRLTVL.

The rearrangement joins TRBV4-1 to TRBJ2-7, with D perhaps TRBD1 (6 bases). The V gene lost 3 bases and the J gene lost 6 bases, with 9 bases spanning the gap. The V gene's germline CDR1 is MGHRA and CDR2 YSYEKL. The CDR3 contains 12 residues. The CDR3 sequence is CASSHNRAEQYF. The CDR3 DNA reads TGCGCCAGCAGCCACAACAGGGCCGAGCAGTACTTC.

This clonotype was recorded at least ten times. CDR3 sequence reads: CASSQVSSKYEQYF. The CDR3 nucleotides read TGTGCCAGCAGCCAAGTTAGTTCAAAATACGAGCAGTACTTC. V is TRBV16 and J is TRBJ2-7; D not certain. Deletions cut 2 bases from V and 4 bases from J, with 12 bases between. The CDR3 covers 14 residues. Germline-derived CDR1 and CDR2 are KGHSY and FQNENV.

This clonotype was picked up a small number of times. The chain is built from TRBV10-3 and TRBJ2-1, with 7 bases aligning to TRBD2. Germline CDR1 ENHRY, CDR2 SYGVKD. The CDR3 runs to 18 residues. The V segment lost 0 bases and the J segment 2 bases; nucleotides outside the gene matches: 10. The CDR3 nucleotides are TGTGCCATCAGTGAGTCGAAGGTGGCGGGAGTAACCTACAATGAGCAGTTCTTC. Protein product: CAISESKVAGVTYNEQFF.

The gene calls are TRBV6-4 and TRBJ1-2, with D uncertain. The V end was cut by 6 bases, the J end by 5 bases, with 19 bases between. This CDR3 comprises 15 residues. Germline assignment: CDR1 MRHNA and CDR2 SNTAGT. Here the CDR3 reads CASSDGPKGLYGYTF. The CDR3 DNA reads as TGTGCCAGCAGCGACGGGCCAAAGGGCCTTTATGGCTACACCTTC.

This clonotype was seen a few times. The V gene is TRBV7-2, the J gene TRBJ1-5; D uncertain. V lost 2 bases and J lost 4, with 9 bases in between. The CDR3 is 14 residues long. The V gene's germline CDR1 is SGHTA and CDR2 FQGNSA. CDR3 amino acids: CASSLSTGNQPQHF. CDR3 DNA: TGTGCCAGCAGCTTAAGTACGGGGAATCAGCCCCAGCATTTT.

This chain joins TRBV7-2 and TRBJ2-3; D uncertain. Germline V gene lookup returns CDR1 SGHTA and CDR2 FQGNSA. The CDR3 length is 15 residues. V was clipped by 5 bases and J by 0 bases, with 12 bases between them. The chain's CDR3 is CASSNSLSSTDTQYF. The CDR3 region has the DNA TGTGCCAGCAGCAACTCCCTCTCTAGCACAGATACGCAGTATTTT.

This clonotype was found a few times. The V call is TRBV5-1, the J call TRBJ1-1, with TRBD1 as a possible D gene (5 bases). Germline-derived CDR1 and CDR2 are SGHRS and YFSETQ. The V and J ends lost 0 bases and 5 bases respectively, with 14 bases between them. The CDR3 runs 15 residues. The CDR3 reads CASSLGGVWETEAFF. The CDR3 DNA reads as TGCGCCAGCAGCTTGGGGGGGGTGTGGGAAACTGAAGCTTTCTTT.

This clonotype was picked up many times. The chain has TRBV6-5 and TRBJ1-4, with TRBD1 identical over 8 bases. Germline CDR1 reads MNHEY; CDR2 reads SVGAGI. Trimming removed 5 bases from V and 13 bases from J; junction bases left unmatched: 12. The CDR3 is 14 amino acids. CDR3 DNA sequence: TGTGCCAGCAGTCCGGGGACAGGTATTTCGGCACTGTTTTTT. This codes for CASSPGTGISALFF.

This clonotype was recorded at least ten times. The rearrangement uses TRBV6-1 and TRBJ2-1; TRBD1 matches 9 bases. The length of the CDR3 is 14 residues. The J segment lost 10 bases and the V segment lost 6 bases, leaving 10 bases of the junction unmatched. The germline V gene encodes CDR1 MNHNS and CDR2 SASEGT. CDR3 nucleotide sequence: TGTGCCAGCAGCGAGCCCGGGACAGGGTACGAGCAGTTCTTC. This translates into CASSEPGTGYEQFF.

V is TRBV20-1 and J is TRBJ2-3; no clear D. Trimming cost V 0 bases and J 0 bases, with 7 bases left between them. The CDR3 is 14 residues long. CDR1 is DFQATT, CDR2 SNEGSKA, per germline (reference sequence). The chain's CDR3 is CSARDLLSTDTQYF. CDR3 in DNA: TGCAGTGCTAGAGACTTACTAAGCACAGATACGCAGTATTTT.

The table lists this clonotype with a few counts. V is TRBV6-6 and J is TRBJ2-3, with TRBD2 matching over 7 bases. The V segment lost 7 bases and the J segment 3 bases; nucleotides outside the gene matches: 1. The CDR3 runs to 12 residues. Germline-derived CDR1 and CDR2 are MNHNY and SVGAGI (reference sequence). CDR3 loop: CASKAGTDTQYF. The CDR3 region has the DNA TGTGCCAGCAAAGCGGGGACAGATACGCAGTATTTT.

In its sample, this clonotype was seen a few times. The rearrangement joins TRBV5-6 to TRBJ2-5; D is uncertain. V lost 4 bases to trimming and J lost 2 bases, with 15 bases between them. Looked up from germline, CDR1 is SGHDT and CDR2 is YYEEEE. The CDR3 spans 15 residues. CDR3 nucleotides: TGTGCCAGCAGCAGGAGACGGGTTCGGCAAGAGACCCAGTACTTC. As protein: CASSRRRVRQETQYF.